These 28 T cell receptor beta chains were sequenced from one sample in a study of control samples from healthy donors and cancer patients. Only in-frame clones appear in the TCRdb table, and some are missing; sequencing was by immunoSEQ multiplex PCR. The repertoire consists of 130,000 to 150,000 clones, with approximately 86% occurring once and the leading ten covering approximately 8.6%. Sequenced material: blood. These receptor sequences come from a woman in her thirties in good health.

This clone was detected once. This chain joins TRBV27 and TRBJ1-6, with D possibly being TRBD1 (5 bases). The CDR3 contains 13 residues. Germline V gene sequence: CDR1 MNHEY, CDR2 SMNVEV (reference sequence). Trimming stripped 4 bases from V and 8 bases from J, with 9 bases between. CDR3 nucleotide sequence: TGTGCCAGCAGTTATAAAGGGGATTCACCCCTCCACTTT. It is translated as CASSYKGDSPLHF.

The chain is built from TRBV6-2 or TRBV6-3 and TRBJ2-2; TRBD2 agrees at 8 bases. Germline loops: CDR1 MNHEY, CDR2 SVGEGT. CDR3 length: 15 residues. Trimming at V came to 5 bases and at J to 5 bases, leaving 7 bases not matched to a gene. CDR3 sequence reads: CASSPTSATTGELFF. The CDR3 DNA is TGTGCCAGCAGTCCGACTAGCGCGACTACCGGGGAGCTGTTTTTT.

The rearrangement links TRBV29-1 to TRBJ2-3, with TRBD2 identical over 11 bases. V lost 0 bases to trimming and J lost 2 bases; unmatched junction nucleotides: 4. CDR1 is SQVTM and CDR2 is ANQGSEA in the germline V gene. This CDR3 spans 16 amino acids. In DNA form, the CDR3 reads TGCAGCGTTGAAGAGGGTAGCGGGAGGGTCACAGATACGCAGTATTTT. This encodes CSVEEGSGRVTDTQYF.

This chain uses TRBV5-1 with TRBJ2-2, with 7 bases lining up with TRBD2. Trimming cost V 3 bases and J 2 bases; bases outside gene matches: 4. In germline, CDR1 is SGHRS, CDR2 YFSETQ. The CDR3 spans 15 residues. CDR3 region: CASSSGLPNTGELFF. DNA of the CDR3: TGCGCCAGCAGCTCGGGACTACCAAACACCGGGGAGCTGTTTTTT. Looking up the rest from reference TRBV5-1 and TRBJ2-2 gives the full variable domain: KAGVTQTPRYLIKTRGQQVTLSCSPISGHRSVSWYQQTPGQGLQFLFEYFSETQRNKGNFPGRFSGRQFSNSRSEMNVSTLELGDSALYLCASSSGLPNTGELFFGEGSRLTVL.

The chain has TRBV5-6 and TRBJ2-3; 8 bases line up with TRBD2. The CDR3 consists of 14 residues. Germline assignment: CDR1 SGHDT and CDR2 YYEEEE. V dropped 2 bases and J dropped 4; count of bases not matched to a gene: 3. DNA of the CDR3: TGTGCCAGCAGCTTATCAGCGGGAGCAGATACGCAGTATTTT. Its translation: CASSLSAGADTQYF.

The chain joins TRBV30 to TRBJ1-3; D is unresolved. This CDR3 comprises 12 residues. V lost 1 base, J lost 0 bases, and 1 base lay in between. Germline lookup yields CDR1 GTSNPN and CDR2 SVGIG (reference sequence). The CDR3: CAWSGSGNTIYF. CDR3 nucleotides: TGTGCCTGGAGTGGCTCTGGAAACACCATATATTTT.

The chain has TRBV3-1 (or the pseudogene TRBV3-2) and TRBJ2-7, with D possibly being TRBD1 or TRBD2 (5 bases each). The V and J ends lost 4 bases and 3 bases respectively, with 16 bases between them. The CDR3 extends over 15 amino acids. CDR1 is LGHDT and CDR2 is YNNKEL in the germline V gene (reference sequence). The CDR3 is CASSPPLGRNYEQYF. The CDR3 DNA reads TGTGCCAGCAGCCCCCCCCTGGGACGGAACTACGAGCAGTACTTC.

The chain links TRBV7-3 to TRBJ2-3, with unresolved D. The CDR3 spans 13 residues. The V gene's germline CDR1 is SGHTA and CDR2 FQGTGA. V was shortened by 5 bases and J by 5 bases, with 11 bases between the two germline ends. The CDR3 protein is CASSAYRLDTQYF. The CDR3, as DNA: TGTGCCAGCAGCGCCTATCGACTAGATACGCAGTATTTT.

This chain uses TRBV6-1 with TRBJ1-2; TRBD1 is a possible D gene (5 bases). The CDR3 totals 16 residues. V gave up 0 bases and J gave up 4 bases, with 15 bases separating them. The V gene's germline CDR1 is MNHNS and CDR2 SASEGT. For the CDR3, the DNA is TGTGCCAGCAGTGAAGCGGTCTCTCAGGGTAGCTATGGCTACACCTTC. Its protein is CASSEAVSQGSYGYTF.

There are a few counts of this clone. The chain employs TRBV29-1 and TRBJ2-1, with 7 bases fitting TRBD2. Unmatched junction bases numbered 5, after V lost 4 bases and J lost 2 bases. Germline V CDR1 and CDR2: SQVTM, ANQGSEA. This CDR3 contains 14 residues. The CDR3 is CSVVWTRAYNEQFF. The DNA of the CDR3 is TGCAGCGTTGTATGGACTAGGGCCTACAATGAGCAGTTCTTC.

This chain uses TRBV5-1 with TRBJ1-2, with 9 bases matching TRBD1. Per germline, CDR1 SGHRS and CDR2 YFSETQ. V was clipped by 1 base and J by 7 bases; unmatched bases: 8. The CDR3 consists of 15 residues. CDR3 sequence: CASSLRPGQGGGYTF. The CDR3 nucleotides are TGCGCCAGCAGCTTGAGACCGGGACAGGGTGGTGGCTACACCTTC.

The DNA for the CDR3 is TGTGCCAGCAGCTCCCAAGGGACTAACTATGGCTACACCTTC. This codes for CASSSQGTNYGYTF. The chain uses TRBV5-6 and TRBJ1-2, with D hard to call. Between the trimmed V and J ends, which lost 3 bases and 0 bases, there was a span of 9 bases. The CDR3 totals 14 residues. From germline, CDR1 is SGHDT and CDR2 YYEEEE.

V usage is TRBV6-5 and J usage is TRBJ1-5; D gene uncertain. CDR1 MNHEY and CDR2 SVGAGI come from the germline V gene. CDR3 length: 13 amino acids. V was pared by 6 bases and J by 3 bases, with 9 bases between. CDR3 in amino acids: CASRAGDNQPQHF. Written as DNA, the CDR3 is TGTGCCAGCAGGGCAGGTGACAATCAGCCCCAGCATTTT.

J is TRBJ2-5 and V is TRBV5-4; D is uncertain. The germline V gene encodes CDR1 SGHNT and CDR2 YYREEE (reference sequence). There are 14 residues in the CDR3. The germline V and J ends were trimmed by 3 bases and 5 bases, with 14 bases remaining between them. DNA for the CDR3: TGTGCCAGCAGCTGGGCGTCCAGCACGGAGACCCAGTACTTC. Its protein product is CASSWASSTETQYF. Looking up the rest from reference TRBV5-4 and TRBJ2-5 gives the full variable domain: ETGVTQSPTHLIKTRGQQVTLRCSSQSGHNTVSWYQQALGQGPQFIFQYYREEENGRGNFPPRFSGLQFPNYSSELNVNALELDDSALYLCASSWASSTETQYFGPGTRLLVL.

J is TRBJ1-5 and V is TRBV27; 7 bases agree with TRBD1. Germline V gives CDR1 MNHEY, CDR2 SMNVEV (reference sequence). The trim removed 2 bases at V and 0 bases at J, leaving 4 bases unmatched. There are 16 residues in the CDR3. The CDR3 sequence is CASSLTGTVSNQPQHF. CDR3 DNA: TGTGCCAGCAGTTTAACGGGGACAGTTAGCAATCAGCCCCAGCATTTT.

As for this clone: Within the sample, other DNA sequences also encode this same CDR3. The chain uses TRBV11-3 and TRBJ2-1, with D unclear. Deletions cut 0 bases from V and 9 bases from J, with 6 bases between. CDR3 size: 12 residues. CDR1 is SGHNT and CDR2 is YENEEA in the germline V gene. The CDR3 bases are TGTGCCAGCAGCTTAGAACTGGGTGAGCAGTTCTTC. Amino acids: CASSLELGEQFF. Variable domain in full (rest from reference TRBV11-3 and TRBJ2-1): EAGVVQSPRYKIIEKKQPVAFWCNPISGHNTLYWYLQNLGQGPELLIRYENEEAVDDSQLPKDRFSAERLKGVDSTLKIQPAELGDSAVYLCASSLELGEQFFGPGTRLTVL.

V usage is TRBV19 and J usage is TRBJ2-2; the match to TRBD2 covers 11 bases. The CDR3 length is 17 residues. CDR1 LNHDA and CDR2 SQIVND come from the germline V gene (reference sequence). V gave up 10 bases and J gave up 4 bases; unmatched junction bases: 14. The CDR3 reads CATVSSSGRARTGELFF. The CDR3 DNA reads TGTGCCACCGTCTCGAGTAGCGGGAGGGCCCGCACCGGGGAGCTGTTTTTT.

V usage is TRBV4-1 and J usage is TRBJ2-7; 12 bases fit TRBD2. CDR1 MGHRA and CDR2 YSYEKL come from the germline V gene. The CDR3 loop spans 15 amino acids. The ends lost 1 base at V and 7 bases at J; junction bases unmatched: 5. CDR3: CASSQGTSGTWEQYF. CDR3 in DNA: TGCGCCAGCAGCCAAGGGACTAGCGGGACGTGGGAGCAGTACTTC.

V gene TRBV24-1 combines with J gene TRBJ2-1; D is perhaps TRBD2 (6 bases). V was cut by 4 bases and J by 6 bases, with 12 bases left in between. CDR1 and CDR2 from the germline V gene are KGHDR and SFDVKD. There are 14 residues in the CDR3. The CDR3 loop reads CATSDPSGSNEQFF. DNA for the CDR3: TGTGCCACCAGTGACCCAAGCGGGTCCAATGAGCAGTTCTTC.

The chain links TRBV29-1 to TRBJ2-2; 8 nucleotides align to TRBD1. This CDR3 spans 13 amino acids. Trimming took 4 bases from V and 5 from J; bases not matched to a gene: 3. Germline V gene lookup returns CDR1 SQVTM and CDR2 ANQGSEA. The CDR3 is CSVAYRGTGELFF. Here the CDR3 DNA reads TGCAGCGTTGCTTACAGGGGGACCGGGGAGCTGTTTTTT.

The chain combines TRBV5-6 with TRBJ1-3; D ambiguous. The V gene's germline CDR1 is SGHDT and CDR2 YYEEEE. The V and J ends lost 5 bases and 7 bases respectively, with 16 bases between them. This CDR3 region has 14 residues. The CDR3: CASSSPGPRNTIYF. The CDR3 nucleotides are TGTGCCAGCAGTAGTCCCGGGCCCCGGAACACCATATATTTT.

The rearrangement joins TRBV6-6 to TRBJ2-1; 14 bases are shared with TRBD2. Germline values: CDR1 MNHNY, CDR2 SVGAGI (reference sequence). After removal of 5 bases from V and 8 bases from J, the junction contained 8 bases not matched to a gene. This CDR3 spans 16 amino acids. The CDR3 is CASSQSTSGRVDEQFF. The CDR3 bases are TGTGCCAGCAGTCAGTCGACTAGCGGGAGGGTGGATGAGCAGTTCTTC.

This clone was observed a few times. The CDR3 DNA reads TGCGCCAGCACTGGACAGGGGAATGAGCAGTTCTTC. Protein sequence: CASTGQGNEQFF. This chain connects TRBV5-1 to TRBJ2-1; 9 nucleotides align to TRBD1. The CDR3 covers 12 residues. CDR1 is SGHRS, CDR2 YFSETQ, per germline. J lost 7 bases, V lost 6 bases, and 2 bases had no gene match.

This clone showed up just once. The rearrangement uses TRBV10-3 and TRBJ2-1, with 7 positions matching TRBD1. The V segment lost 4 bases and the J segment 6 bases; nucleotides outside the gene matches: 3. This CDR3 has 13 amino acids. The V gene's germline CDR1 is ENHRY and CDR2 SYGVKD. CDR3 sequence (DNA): TGTGCCATCAGTGGGGACAGTTCCAATGAGCAGTTCTTC. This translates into CAISGDSSNEQFF.

The CDR3 sequence: CASSQDTGLAGENEQFF. In DNA, the CDR3 is TGTGCCAGCAGCCAAGATACGGGACTAGCGGGAGAGAATGAGCAGTTCTTC. The rearrangement joins TRBV4-2 to TRBJ2-1, with 14 positions matching TRBD2. The CDR3 is 17 amino acids. Germline values: CDR1 LGHNA, CDR2 YNFKEQ. The V segment lost 0 bases and the J segment 7 bases; nucleotides outside the gene matches: 5.

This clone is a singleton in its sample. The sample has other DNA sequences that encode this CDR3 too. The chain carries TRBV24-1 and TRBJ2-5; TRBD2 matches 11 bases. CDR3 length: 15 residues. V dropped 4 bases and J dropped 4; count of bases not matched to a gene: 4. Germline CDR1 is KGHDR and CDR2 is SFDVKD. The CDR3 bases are TGTGCCACCAGTGACCCGGGGACTAGCGGAGAGACCCAGTACTTC. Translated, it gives CATSDPGTSGETQYF.

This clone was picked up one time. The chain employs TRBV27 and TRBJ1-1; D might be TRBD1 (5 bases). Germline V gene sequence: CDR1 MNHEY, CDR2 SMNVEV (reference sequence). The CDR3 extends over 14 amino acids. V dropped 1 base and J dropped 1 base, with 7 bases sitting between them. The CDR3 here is CASSLWGGNTEAFF. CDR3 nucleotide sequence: TGTGCCAGCAGTTTATGGGGGGGGAACACTGAAGCTTTCTTT.

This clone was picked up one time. The CDR3 region has the DNA TGCAGCGTCGGAGGCGGAGCGGCCGGCTCTGGAAACACCATATATTTT. It codes for CSVGGGAAGSGNTIYF. The chain joins TRBV29-1 to TRBJ1-3, with D unresolved. Germline CDR1 reads SQVTM; CDR2 reads ANQGSEA. V was cut by 6 bases and J by 0 bases, with 18 bases left in between. The CDR3 runs to 16 residues. Full variable domain (rest looked up from reference TRBV29-1 and TRBJ1-3): SAVISQKPSRDICQRGTSLTIQCQVDSQVTMMFWYRQQPGQSLTLIATANQGSEATYESGFVIDKFPISRPNLTFSTLTVSNMSPEDSSIYLCSVGGGAAGSGNTIYFGEGSWLTVV.